This TCR beta chain was profiled in a study of shared clonotypes between healthy human individuals (dated by TCRdb to the early 2020s). Describing the broader study: Three men and a couple of women, aged 18 to 49 years, made up the cohort. Leukapheresis yielded between about 0.9 and 8.9 billion PBMCs per donor. For each donor, three plates each were used for CD4 naive and CD4 memory, two plates were used for CD8 naive, and one plate was used for CD8 memory. To estimate repertoire size and how much clonotype sharing occurs between individuals, the study deeply sequenced the blood TCR repertoires of several healthy adults. To increase sequencing depth and limit assay-specific biases, different laboratories used diverse techniques to prepare libraries and sequence TCR repertoires.

Using the deep immunoSEQ assay, TCR CDR3 regions were amplified from genomic DNA by multiplex PCR. Extracted genomic DNA from each cell subset was spread evenly across all wells of several immunoSEQ 96-well plates, with each plate serving as a replicate. For sorted subsets, about 200 ng genomic DNA, equal to tens of thousands of T cell genomes, was loaded into each replicate PCR. Purified libraries were measured with a Qubit 3.0 fluorometer, size-checked on a Bioanalyzer 2100, and measured again with the KAPA Library Quantification kit. A separate single-read 150-cycle Illumina NextSeq 550 flow cell was used to sequence each immunoSEQ 96-well plate. Regarding the original processing steps: Because the immunoSEQ output held only junctional sequences and lacked quality scores, the filtering could not match the filtering applied to full-length reads. Sequences were annotated with PyIR, a Python wrapper for IgBLAST v1.9, using IMGT germline references to assign V/J genes and CDR3. Reads with weak V/J assignments (E-value above 1e-6), missing CDR3, stop codons, out-of-frame junctions, or ambiguous translated residues were removed. V3J clonotypes were defined by identical inferred V gene, J gene, and CDR3 amino acid sequence. To compute the percentage overlap between repertoires, the number of shared unique clonotypes was divided by the size of the smaller repertoire. Repertoire richness was assessed with RTK rarefaction, the Chao1 estimator, and Recon v2.1 estimates of unobserved clonotypes. Generation probabilities for all TCRbeta clonotypes obtained by the gDNA method from a few donors were computed using OLGA. TCRdb stores this immuneACCESS table with in-frame sequences only. Part of the clones is absent; in the studies checked, under half of the shortfall reflects unresolved V genes, and no reason is known for the rest. V and J calls and clone size are as listed in that table; D and trimming were resolved from the DNA. This sample gives 2 million to 2.5 million clones in total; 85% to 95% of them show up just once. The top ten clonotypes cover roughly 0.34% of the sample.

Paper-wide results and their limitations: Incomplete sequencing was indicated by rarefaction of sorted-subset datasets, despite the large sequencing depth. Clonotypes shared by all four sorted-subset donors showed higher generation probabilities than non-shared clonotypes. Approximately 5% of naive CD4, 3.5% of naive CD8, 2.3% of memory CD4, and roughly 0.4% of memory CD8 clonotypes were shared across several donors. The genetic and exposure-history diversity represented was limited by the small number of donors. Sampling was limited to blood, and TCR repertoires in tissue likely differ from TCR repertoires in blood. Based on pairwise subsampling, the degree of clonotype sharing among donors was expected to be affected by sequencing depth. Naive subsets generally had larger estimated clonotype richness than memory subsets did.

As to this clone: Its antigen remains undetermined. Per-base quality was not reported, and no clone a single base away is much larger than it.

Healthy HIV-negative adults with no recently reported acute infections or vaccinations were included as donors. All donors were Caucasian adults living in Nashville, Tennessee, USA. Magnetic negative selection was used to enrich CD4+ T cells, after which naive cells were positively selected on CD45RA and the negative fraction became the memory subset. After blood collection by leukapheresis, PBMCs were isolated using Ficoll-Histopaque density gradient centrifugation and then cryopreserved in the vapor phase of liquid nitrogen. Analytical flow cytometry was used to check the purity and quantity of each magnetically sorted T cell population. Each sorted fraction had its genomic DNA isolated and then quantified by UV absorbance on a Nanodrop 2000c. The germline V and J ends show losses of 3 bases and 7 bases respectively, and no gene match explains 6 bases of the junction. CDR1 and CDR2, per the germline V gene, are MRHNA and SNTAGT. From its cysteine to its phenylalanine, the CDR3 spans 15 amino acids. The retained sequence is limited to the CDR3, 45 bases, with the frame set at the first base.

This chain is built from TRBV6-4 and TRBJ1-6; the central 7 bases match TRBD1. Sequenced: naive CD4+ T cells from PBMCs. Interpreted using the paper, the cell subset or site label stands for: CD45RA+ positively selected. The receptor comes from a man between 18 and 35 years old in good health. Some clones in this sample may be carry-over from other donors' samples. For the CDR3, the sequence is CASSERTGSNSPLHF. The sequenced DNA is TGTGCCAGCAGTGAACGGACAGGATCGAATTCACCCCTCCACTTT.